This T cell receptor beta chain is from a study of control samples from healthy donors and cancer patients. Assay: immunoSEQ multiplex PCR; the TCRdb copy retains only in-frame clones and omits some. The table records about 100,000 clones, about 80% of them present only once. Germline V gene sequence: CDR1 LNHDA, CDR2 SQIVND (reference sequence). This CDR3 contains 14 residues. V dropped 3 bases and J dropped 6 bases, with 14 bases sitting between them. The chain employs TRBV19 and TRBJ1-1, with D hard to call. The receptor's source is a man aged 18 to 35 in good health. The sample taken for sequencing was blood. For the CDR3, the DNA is TGTGCCAGTAGTATTGTAGGCGCTCGCCCTGAAGCTTTCTTT. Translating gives CASSIVGARPEAFF.